This TCR beta chain was profiled in a study of blood T cell repertoires in COVID-19. In the study overall: Material from acute and convalescent COVID-19 was sourced from the United States, Italy and Spain. PBMCs, B-cell-depleted T cells, or T cells provided the cDNA or gDNA that made up the material.

V shed 1 base and J 2 bases; nucleotides not matched to a gene: 4. Germline V gene lookup returns CDR1 LGHNA and CDR2 YNFKEQ. The CDR3 is made up of 16 amino acids. In the authors' methods: Cell counts per sample came from amplifying reference gene primers. Repertoires were generated with immunoSEQ multiplex PCR, while TCRdb's copy carries only in-frame clones and drops some. D and trimming were read from the DNA, whereas the V and J calls and clone size are those reported in that table. The sample lists 110,000 to 150,000 clones, roughly 91% seen once, with under 3% in the top ten. Sequencing input: peripheral blood. The TCR sequence derives from a man in his sixties with active or convalescent COVID-19. The genes are TRBV4-2 and TRBJ2-5, with 10 bases lining up with TRBD2. Here the CDR3 DNA reads TGTGCCAGCAGCCAAGGTACAGCGGGGGGGCAAGAGACCCAGTACTTC. As protein: CASSQGTAGGQETQYF.